This T cell receptor beta chain comes out of a study of OX40 agonist ivuxolimab in advanced cancers. The method was immunoSEQ multiplex PCR; TCRdb's version includes in-frame clones alone and lacks a portion of them. Of approximately 84,000 clones in the sample, around 90% were seen once. This CDR3 has 17 amino acids. V was cut by 0 bases and J by 0 bases, with 16 bases left in between. The germline gives CDR1 SGHRS, CDR2 YFSETQ. With respect to this clone: Its target is unknown.

Findings and limits, study-wide: Relative to CD4+, CD8+ T cells held more expanded clones on average.

The sequencing used CD4+ or CD8+ T cells sorted from blood, collected in a trial of the OX40 agonist ivuxolimab. This TCR came from an adult with an advanced solid tumor such as melanoma, head and neck, liver or kidney cancer. The rearrangement links TRBV5-1 to TRBJ2-7, with D perhaps being TRBD1 or TRBD2 (5 bases each). The CDR3 DNA sequence: TGCGCCAGCAGCTTGGGATGGGGGAGCATCCACTCCTACGAGCAGTACTTC. The encoded protein is CASSLGWGSIHSYEQYF.